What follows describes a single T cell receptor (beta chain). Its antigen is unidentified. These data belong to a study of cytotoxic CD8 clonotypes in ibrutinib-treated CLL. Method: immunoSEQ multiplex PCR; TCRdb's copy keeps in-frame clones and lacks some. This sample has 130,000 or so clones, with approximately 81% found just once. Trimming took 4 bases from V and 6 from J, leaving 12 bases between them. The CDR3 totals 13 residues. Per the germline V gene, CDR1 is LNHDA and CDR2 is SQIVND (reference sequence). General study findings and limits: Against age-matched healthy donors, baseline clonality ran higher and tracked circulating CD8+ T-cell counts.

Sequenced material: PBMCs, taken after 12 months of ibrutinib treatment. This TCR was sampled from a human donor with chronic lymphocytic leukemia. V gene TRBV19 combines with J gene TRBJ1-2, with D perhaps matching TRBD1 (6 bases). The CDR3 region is CASSRTAGHGYTF. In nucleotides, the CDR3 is TGTGCCAGTAGTAGGACAGCAGGCCATGGCTACACCTTC.